This is a list of T cell receptor beta chains from one sample in a study of blood T cell repertoires in COVID-19. The table came from immunoSEQ multiplex PCR; TCRdb's copy has only in-frame clones and leaves some out. The sample includes 310,000 or so clones, roughly nine tenths of them seen just once. Sequencing was performed on PBMCs or T cells enriched from blood (not recorded which). The receptors were sampled from a woman between 25 and 40 years old who had recovered from COVID-19. Both conserved end residues are part of each CDR3. A D gene is named only where the DNA matches it firmly. Some rows mark clone size as missing; the rest say once, few, many or name a class of expanded clone.

14	.	TRBV18	TRBD1	TRBJ2-2	TGTGCCAGCACCCGGACAGGGGACACCGGGGAGCTGTTTTTT	CASTRTGDTGELFF
16	.	TRBV19	.	TRBJ2-1	TGTGCCAGTAGAGCCGGGACACTCGACCCCTACAATGAGCAGTTCTTC	CASRAGTLDPYNEQFF
16	.	TRBV7-9	TRBD1	TRBJ2-5	TGTGCCAGCAGCCGTGCCCTGGGACAGCTCCAAGAGACCCAGTACTTC	CASSRALGQLQETQYF
14	.	TRBV25-1	.	TRBJ1-1	TGTGCCAGCAGTGATCCCATCGGCCAGGGAAAAGCTTTCTTT	CASSDPIGQGKAFF
14	.	TRBV18	.	TRBJ1-4	TGTGCCAGCTCACCACCGTCTTTGGAGAACAAACTGTTTTTT	CASSPPSLENKLFF
14	.	TRBV10-2	TRBD1	TRBJ1-2	TGCGCCAGCAGTGAGGGGGGACAGATCTATGGCTACACCTTC	CASSEGGQIYGYTF
14	.	TRBV23-1	.	TRBJ1-5	TGCGCCAGCAGCCCACGTGGGGGCCCTCAGCCCCAGCATTTT	CASSPRGGPQPQHF
16	.	TRBV7-2	TRBD1	TRBJ2-2	TGTGCCAGCAGCTTAGGTGGGACAGGCTACACCGGGGAGCTGTTTTTT	CASSLGGTGYTGELFF
12	few	TRBV28	.	TRBJ1-2	TGTGCCAGCAGCCGGGACACCTATGGCTACACCTTC	CASSRDTYGYTF
15	once	TRBV7-9	.	TRBJ1-2	TGTGCCAGCAGCCCCCCGCAGGGGAAGAACTATGGCTACACCTTC	CASSPPQGKNYGYTF
16	few	TRBV27	TRBD1	TRBJ1-1	TGTGCCAGCAGTTTTTGGACAGGGGGCTTCCCCACTGAAGCTTTCTTT	CASSFWTGGFPTEAFF
14	.	TRBV12-5	TRBD1	TRBJ1-1	TGTGCTAGTGGTTTGGAGACAGGGGGGATTGAAGCTTTCTTT	CASGLETGGIEAFF
16	.	TRBV5-4	TRBD1	TRBJ1-4	TGTGCCAGCAGCTGGATGACAGGGGGGATGGATGAAAAACTGTTTTTT	CASSWMTGGMDEKLFF
14	.	TRBV15	.	TRBJ1-6	TGTGCCACCAGCAGAGATAAGGCGGCATCACCCCTCCACTTT	CATSRDKAASPLHF
15	.	TRBV30	TRBD2	TRBJ2-7	TGTGCCTGGAGTGTAGTAGGAACCTTGGGGGGGGAGCAGTACTTC	CAWSVVGTLGGEQYF
13	.	TRBV5-5	.	TRBJ2-7	TGTGCCAGCAGCCCGGAGAGCTCCTACGAGCAGTACTTC	CASSPESSYEQYF